The clone carrying this T cell receptor (beta chain) has at least ten counts. The antigen is unknown. The source material, RNA transcripts, was used to amplify TCR beta CDR3 regions. In the first-round RT-PCR of the TCR CDR3, the HTBI primer set was used. MiXCR, applied by TCRdb to the multiplex PCR reads, yields one record per CDR3 protein. This sample has under 350,000 distinct CDR3 sequences, with 21% found just once. Thyroid ultrasound and orbital computed tomography, with clinical symptoms and serum thyroxine and TRAb, informed diagnoses. Approximately 10 ml of fresh peripheral blood supplied the PBMCs. This sample was taken from a study of T cells in Graves' hyperthyroidism and ophthalmopathy. Study-wide results and limits: Onset of ophthalmopathy came a median roughly 6.5 months after the model predicted it.

This CDR3 region has 15 residues. The ends were cut back, 4 bases at V and 1 base at J, with 11 bases in the middle. CDR1 is SGHAT, CDR2 FQNNGV, per germline. The J gene is TRBJ2-1, the V gene TRBV11-2; no reliable D call. Sequencing was done on a sample of blood. The TCR comes from a woman between 50 and 59 years old with Graves' hyperthyroidism. Written as DNA, the CDR3 is TGTGCCAGCAGCTCACTAAGCGTTTCCTACAATGAGCAGTTCTTC. Its translation: CASSSLSVSYNEQFF.